Following are 27 T cell receptor beta chains from one sample sequenced in a study of control samples from healthy donors and cancer patients. Sequencing was performed with immunoSEQ multiplex PCR; in TCRdb, only in-frame clones are kept and a portion is missing. Of around 150,000 clones detected, about 94% appear once; the ten largest clones hold 13% to 15%. Sequencing input: PBMCs. All receptors derive from a man in his fifties or sixties with colorectal cancer.

The gene calls are TRBV29-1 and TRBJ1-4; 7 nucleotides agree with TRBD1. V dropped 3 bases and J dropped 7; count of bases not matched to a gene: 14. This CDR3 is built from 16 residues. CDR1 SQVTM and CDR2 ANQGSEA come from the germline V gene. CDR3 DNA sequence: TGCAGCGTTGATAAGGGGGCAGGGGTCGGTAGTGAAAAACTGTTTTTT. Translating gives CSVDKGAGVGSEKLFF.

The chain joins TRBV6-5 to TRBJ2-5; D might be TRBD1 (5 bases). Germline CDR1 and CDR2: MNHEY and SVGAGI. The CDR3 extends over 14 amino acids. V was shortened by 2 bases and J by 2 bases, with 9 bases between the two germline ends. CDR3 DNA: TGTGCCAGCAGTTACCGGACAAGACAAGAGACCCAGTACTTC. Residues: CASSYRTRQETQYF.

The chain uses TRBV3-1 (or the pseudogene TRBV3-2) and TRBJ1-1, with 9 positions matching TRBD1. V was clipped by 4 bases and J by 3 bases; unmatched bases: 0. The CDR3 is 13 residues long. Germline V gene sequence: CDR1 LGHDT, CDR2 YNNKEL (reference sequence). Here the CDR3 reads CASSRQGDTEAFF. CDR3 DNA sequence: TGTGCCAGCAGCCGACAGGGGGACACTGAAGCTTTCTTT.

This chain uses TRBV7-9 with TRBJ2-3, with D maybe TRBD1 (6 bases). The CDR3 is 15 residues long. Trimming removed 3 bases from V and 2 bases from J, with 12 bases in between. The V gene's germline CDR1 is SEHNR and CDR2 FQNEAQ (reference sequence). This CDR3 is CASSFSGVNTDTQYF. The CDR3 DNA reads TGTGCCAGCAGCTTTTCAGGGGTGAACACAGATACGCAGTATTTT.

The J gene is TRBJ1-5, the V gene TRBV5-1; D uncertain. Trimming shortened V by 2 bases and J by 3 bases, and 6 bases separated the two germline ends. This CDR3 is 13 amino acids long. The V gene's germline CDR1 is SGHRS and CDR2 YFSETQ. The CDR3 bases are TGCGCCAGCAGCTTATCAGCCAATCAGCCCCAGCATTTT. This encodes CASSLSANQPQHF.

The chain recombines TRBV7-8 with TRBJ1-5; D call uncertain. This CDR3 has 15 residues. Trimming removed 3 bases from V and 2 bases from J, with 11 bases in between. CDR1 is SGHVS and CDR2 is FQNEAQ in the germline V gene. The CDR3 nucleotides are TGTGCCAGCAGCTTTTCGAGAGTGGGCAATCAGCCCCAGCATTTT. Translated: CASSFSRVGNQPQHF.

The chain joins TRBV2 to TRBJ1-6, with D perhaps matching TRBD1 (6 bases). The CDR3 is 13 residues long. Germline CDR1 SNHLY, CDR2 FYNNEI. With 9 bases removed from V and 8 bases from J, the gap between germline ends came to 14 bases. CDR3 amino acids: CASGGQGHSPLHF. The DNA of the CDR3 is TGTGCCAGTGGCGGGCAGGGGCATTCACCCCTCCACTTT.

The chain has TRBV24-1 and TRBJ1-1; TRBD1 is a possible D gene (5 bases). Germline loops: CDR1 KGHDR, CDR2 SFDVKD. There are 17 residues in the CDR3. Trimming pared 5 bases from V and 1 base from J, leaving 19 bases between. CDR3 sequence reads: CATSAVPGQNKNTEAFF. The CDR3 DNA sequence: TGTGCCACCAGTGCCGTTCCGGGGCAAAACAAGAACACTGAAGCTTTCTTT.

The gene calls are TRBV19 and TRBJ2-1; tentative D call: TRBD2 (6 bases). Germline CDR1 is LNHDA and CDR2 is SQIVND (reference sequence). Trimming took 4 bases from V and 4 from J, leaving 8 bases between them. The length of the CDR3 is 13 residues. The DNA for the CDR3 is TGTGCCAGTAGTAAGGGACTGTACAATGAGCAGTTCTTC. It specifies CASSKGLYNEQFF.

This sequence joins TRBV30 and TRBJ1-6; maybe TRBD1 (5 bases). V was trimmed by 5 bases and J by 7 bases, leaving 24 bases between them. Germline V lookup: CDR1 GTSNPN, CDR2 SVGIG (reference sequence). The CDR3 extends over 17 amino acids. The CDR3: CAWVFSGGFSTNSPLHF. CDR3 sequence (DNA): TGTGCCTGGGTATTCTCCGGGGGATTCTCAACCAATTCACCCCTCCACTTT.

The chain joins TRBV7-6 to TRBJ2-5; 8 bases are shared with TRBD2. Trimming removed 2 bases from V and 1 base from J; junction bases left unmatched: 12. Germline V gives CDR1 SGHVS, CDR2 FNYEAQ. The CDR3 totals 18 residues. CDR3 sequence: CASSLKEWGGGSQETQYF. CDR3 in DNA: TGTGCCAGCAGCTTAAAGGAGTGGGGCGGGGGGTCCCAAGAGACCCAGTACTTC.

The V call is TRBV7-9, the J call TRBJ1-1, with D possibly matching TRBD1 (6 bases). The CDR3 totals 15 residues. V dropped 2 bases and J dropped 0 bases, with 10 bases sitting between them. Germline V gives CDR1 SEHNR, CDR2 FQNEAQ (reference sequence). CDR3 loop: CASSLSDRVNTEAFF. The DNA of the CDR3 is TGTGCCAGCAGCTTATCGGACAGAGTGAACACTGAAGCTTTCTTT.

CDR3: CASSRQGMNTEAFF. CDR3 coding DNA: TGTGCCAGCAGCCGACAGGGGATGAACACTGAAGCTTTCTTT. The chain is built from TRBV6-5 and TRBJ1-1; 8 bases align to TRBD1. CDR1 is MNHEY and CDR2 is SVGAGI in the germline V gene. The ends lost 6 bases at V and 0 bases at J; junction bases unmatched: 3. The length of the CDR3 is 14 residues.

The gene calls are TRBV7-2 and TRBJ2-7, with TRBD1 matching over 9 bases. The J segment lost 2 bases and the V segment lost 1 base, leaving 6 bases of the junction unmatched. The CDR3 covers 16 residues. CDR1 SGHTA and CDR2 FQGNSA come from the germline V gene. CDR3 DNA sequence: TGTGCCAGCAGCTTAGGGGGGGGGACAGGGACCTACGAGCAGTACTTC. Translation: CASSLGGGTGTYEQYF.

The rearrangement joins TRBV29-1 to TRBJ1-5; 7 bases map to TRBD1. The junction had 12 bases not matched to a gene; V was cut back by 1 base and J by 6 bases. The germline gives CDR1 SQVTM, CDR2 ANQGSEA. The length of the CDR3 is 16 residues. CDR3 DNA: TGCAGCGTTGAAGTGGGTCAGAGACAGGGAGGTCAGCCCCAGCATTTT. This sequence encodes CSVEVGQRQGGQPQHF.

The sample holds one count of this clone. The CDR3 DNA reads TGTGCCATCAGTGAGTCGACAGGGACCCACGAGCAGTACTTC. It specifies CAISESTGTHEQYF. The rearrangement uses TRBV10-3 and TRBJ2-7, with 7 bases that match TRBD1. There are 14 residues in the CDR3. The V segment lost 0 bases and the J segment 5 bases; nucleotides outside the gene matches: 4. CDR1 is ENHRY, CDR2 SYGVKD, per germline.

This clone was observed a handful of times. This chain connects TRBV19 to TRBJ1-1; TRBD1 aligns across 8 bases. This CDR3 is 14 amino acids long. The junction had 8 bases not matched to a gene; V was cut back by 3 bases and J by 8 bases. Germline lookup yields CDR1 LNHDA and CDR2 SQIVND (reference sequence). CDR3 nucleotide sequence: TGTGCCAGTAGTATCCAGGGGGCGCGCTCGGAAGCTTTCTTT. Translated, it gives CASSIQGARSEAFF. Using reference TRBV19 and TRBJ1-1 for the parts outside the CDR3, the full variable domain is DGGITQSPKYLFRKEGQNVTLSCEQNLNHDAMYWYRQDPGQGLRLIYYSQIVNDFQKGDIAEGYSVSREKKESFPLTVTSAQKNPTAFYLCASSIQGARSEAFFGQGTRLTVV.

The CDR3 loop reads CASSRGASGTDTQYF. The CDR3 region has the DNA TGTGCCAGCTCTCGGGGGGCTAGCGGCACAGATACGCAGTATTTT. The chain carries TRBV2 and TRBJ2-3, with TRBD2 as a possible D gene (7 bases). From germline, CDR1 is SNHLY and CDR2 FYNNEI. Trimming shortened V by 8 bases and J by 1 base, and 16 bases separated the two germline ends. This CDR3 has 15 amino acids.

The V gene is TRBV6-5, the J gene TRBJ2-7, with TRBD1 identical over 8 bases. Trimming cost V 7 bases and J 0 bases; bases outside gene matches: 8. The CDR3 runs 15 residues. The germline V gene has CDR1 MNHEY and CDR2 SVGAGI. The CDR3 nucleotides read TGTGCCAGCAACGAGGACAGGGCTTACTCCTACGAGCAGTACTTC. It yields the protein CASNEDRAYSYEQYF.

The gene calls are TRBV7-6 and TRBJ2-1; 7 positions agree with TRBD2. The CDR3 is 15 amino acids. Trimming cost V 1 base and J 9 bases; bases outside gene matches: 9. Germline CDR1 is SGHVS and CDR2 is FNYEAQ. CDR3 amino acids: CASSLDSGVGGEQFF. CDR3 in DNA: TGTGCCAGCAGCTTAGACAGCGGGGTGGGCGGTGAGCAGTTCTTC.

CDR3 loop: CASSLEGVGSPLHF. The CDR3 DNA reads TGTGCCAGCAGCTTGGAAGGGGTTGGTTCACCCCTCCACTTT. V gene TRBV5-5 combines with J gene TRBJ1-6, with D perhaps TRBD1 (5 bases). Between the trimmed V and J ends, which lost 0 bases and 9 bases, there was a span of 10 bases. Germline values: CDR1 SGHKS, CDR2 YYEKEE (reference sequence). This CDR3 region has 14 residues. The full variable domain, in which reference TRBV5-5 and TRBJ1-6 provide the parts outside the CDR3, is DAGVTQSPTHLIKTRGQQVTLRCSPISGHKSVSWYQQVLGQGPQFIFQYYEKEERGRGNFPDRFSARQFPNYSSELNVNALLLGDSALYLCASSLEGVGSPLHFGNGTRLTVT.

The genes are TRBV7-2 and TRBJ2-5, with TRBD1 matching over 10 bases. Germline-derived CDR1 and CDR2 are SGHTA and FQGNSA. The CDR3 is made up of 15 amino acids. After removal of 3 bases from V and 2 bases from J, the junction contained 3 bases not matched to a gene. CDR3 in DNA: TGTGCCAGCAGCTTGGGACAGGGGTCACAAGAGACCCAGTACTTC. Protein product: CASSLGQGSQETQYF.

The chain joins TRBV30 to TRBJ2-2, with D hard to call. This CDR3 has 11 residues. The V gene lost 0 bases and the J gene lost 6 bases, with 2 bases spanning the gap. Germline lookup yields CDR1 GTSNPN and CDR2 SVGIG (reference sequence). The DNA for the CDR3 is TGTGCCTGGAGTGTTTCCGGGGAGCTGTTTTTT. Translation gives CAWSVSGELFF.

This rearrangement joins TRBV6-5 to TRBJ2-3, with 9 bases identical to TRBD1. Germline lookup yields CDR1 MNHEY and CDR2 SVGAGI. V shed 7 bases and J 7 bases; nucleotides not matched to a gene: 12. CDR3 length equals 15 residues. CDR3 DNA sequence: TGTGCCAGCATTCCACCCGGGACAGGGCAAAATACGCAGTATTTT. Translation: CASIPPGTGQNTQYF.

This chain uses TRBV5-1 with TRBJ1-1; D may be TRBD1 (5 bases). Trimming took off 4 bases at V and 1 base at J, with 17 bases between the two ends. CDR1 is SGHRS and CDR2 is YFSETQ in the germline V gene. The CDR3 loop spans 16 amino acids. CDR3 loop: CASSPIRGASNTEAFF. In DNA form, the CDR3 reads TGCGCCAGCAGCCCCATCCGAGGGGCATCGAACACTGAAGCTTTCTTT.

The gene calls are TRBV2 and TRBJ2-4, with TRBD2 as a possible D gene (7 bases). The V end lost 2 bases, the J end lost 1 base, and 15 bases lay between the germline ends. Germline-derived CDR1 and CDR2 are SNHLY and FYNNEI. This CDR3 is built from 17 residues. CDR3 residues: CASSETGGAGAKNIQYF. The CDR3 DNA sequence: TGTGCCAGCAGTGAAACGGGGGGCGCGGGGGCCAAAAACATTCAGTACTTC.

This sequence joins TRBV11-2 and TRBJ2-5, with 7 bases that match TRBD2. The CDR3 has 14 amino acids. CDR1 SGHAT and CDR2 FQNNGV come from the germline V gene. With V trimmed by 4 bases and J by 3 bases, 5 bases remained unmatched. The CDR3 here is CASSYGTTKETQYF. As DNA, the CDR3 is TGTGCCAGCAGCTACGGGACTACTAAAGAGACCCAGTACTTC.